A selection of T cell receptor beta chains follows, all from one sample in a study of T cell repertoires in cytomegalovirus infection. TCRdb processed the reads anew with MiXCR; each CDR3 protein has one entry. Of nearly 450,000 distinct CDR3 sequences listed, approximately 30% are singletons. Sequencing was carried out using PBMCs. All receptors derive from a human donor in good health (CMV status not recorded). Some clones in this sample may be carry-over from other donors' samples. CDR3s include the opening cysteine and the closing phenylalanine or tryptophan. D genes are given only for firm matches. Not every row has a clone size; where given, it reads once, few, many or a size class.

d_call,clone_size,j_call,v_call,cdr3_aa,cdr3_nt
.,few,TRBJ1-6,TRBV7-2,CASSPSMRQNSPLHF,TGTGCCAGCAGCCCCTCTATGCGTCAGAATTCACCCCTCCACTTT
.,few,TRBJ2-7,TRBV20-1,CSAEGGPYEQYF,TGCAGTGCAGAGGGGGGGCCCTACGAGCAGTACTTC
.,.,TRBJ1-5,TRBV6-1,CASSAAGGAGQPQHF,TGTGCCAGCAGTGCCGCGGGGGGCGCGGGCCAGCCCCAGCATTTT
.,few,TRBJ2-5,TRBV6-8,CASIAQSGSTETQYF,TGTGCCAGCATAGCCCAATCCGGGTCGACCGAGACCCAGTACTTC
.,.,TRBJ1-5,TRBV18,CASSPGTHQPQHF,TGTGCCAGCTCACCAGGGACCCATCAGCCCCAGCATTTT
.,many,TRBJ1-6,TRBV12-3/TRBV12-4,CASSLFGGKDSPLHF,TGTGCCAGCAGTTTGTTCGGGGGCAAGGATTCACCCCTCCACTTT
TRBD1,few,TRBJ1-1,TRBV6-2/TRBV6-3,CASSNPRQGRNTEAFF,TGTGCCAGCAGTAACCCGAGACAGGGGCGAAACACTGAAGCTTTCTTT
.,.,TRBJ2-3,TRBV28,CASSQTRGGTDTQYF,TGTGCCAGCAGTCAGACTAGGGGCGGAACAGATACGCAGTATTTT
.,.,TRBJ1-6,TRBV6-6,CASGVSSYNSPTHF,TGTGCCAGCGGCGTTAGCTCCTATAATTCACCCACCCACTTT
.,.,TRBJ2-7,TRBV4-1,CASSQVGSSYEQYF,TGCGCCAGCAGCCAAGTGGGTAGTTCCTACGAGCAGTACTTC
.,few,TRBJ1-1,TRBV6-5,CASSYLMNTEAFF,TGTGCCAGCAGTTACCTGATGAACACTGAAGCTTTCTTT
TRBD1,many,TRBJ1-4,TRBV7-2,CASSSGQGAEKLFF,TGTGCCAGCAGCTCCGGACAGGGGGCGGAAAAACTGTTTTTT
.,.,TRBJ2-5,TRBV12-3/TRBV12-4,CASSRAPGQTQYF,TGTGCCAGCAGCCGGGCCCCTGGGCAGACCCAGTACTTC
.,.,TRBJ1-1,TRBV9,CASSGPVGGTEAFF,TGTGCCAGCAGCGGACCCGTGGGGGGCACTGAAGCTTTCTTT
TRBD1,once,TRBJ2-7,TRBV28,CASSLVTGMNEQYF,TGTGCCAGCAGTTTAGTGACAGGGATGAACGAGCAGTACTTC
TRBD1,few,TRBJ2-7,TRBV20-1,CSARRTGGELNEQYF,TGCAGTGCTAGAAGGACAGGGGGCGAATTGAACGAGCAGTACTTC
.,.,TRBJ2-3,TRBV7-2,CASSLGVSGTDTQYF,TGTGCCAGCAGCTTGGGGGTGTCGGGCACAGATACGCAGTATTTT
.,few,TRBJ2-7,TRBV7-6,CASRKGYEQYF,TGTGCCAGCAGGAAGGGTTACGAGCAGTACTTC
.,few,TRBJ2-7,TRBV4-2,CASSQDPRGGGVGYEQYF,TGTGCCAGCAGCCAAGATCCCCGGGGCGGCGGAGTAGGCTACGAGCAGTACTTC
.,few,TRBJ1-1,TRBV5-3,CASEGGNQGRTEAFF,TGTGCCAGCGAGGGAGGGAATCAAGGACGCACTGAAGCTTTCTTT
TRBD2,many,TRBJ2-3,TRBV7-2,CASSTSGGRRDTQYF,TGTGCCAGCAGCACAAGCGGGGGGCGGCGAGATACGCAGTATTTT
TRBD1,few,TRBJ2-1,TRBV20-1,CSARIRGNEQFF,TGCAGTGCTAGAATCAGGGGGAATGAGCAGTTCTTC
.,few,TRBJ2-1,TRBV6-2/TRBV6-3,CASSFHDNLLSSYNEQFF,TGTGCCAGCAGTTTCCACGACAATTTATTGAGCTCCTACAATGAGCAGTTCTTC
.,.,TRBJ2-2,TRBV20-1,CSARNGQGTSGELFF,TGCAGTGCGCGCAACGGGCAGGGGACATCCGGGGAGCTGTTTTTT
TRBD2,.,TRBJ2-1,TRBV12-3/TRBV12-4,CASGSGTSYYNEQFF,TGTGCCAGCGGATCCGGGACTAGCTACTACAATGAGCAGTTCTTC
.,few,TRBJ2-1,TRBV5-1,CASSLAGWVNEQFF,TGCGCCAGCAGCTTGGCAGGGTGGGTCAATGAGCAGTTCTTC
.,few,TRBJ2-2,TRBV6-5,CATERGDTGELFF,TGTGCCACTGAAAGGGGGGACACCGGGGAGCTGTTTTTT
.,many,TRBJ1-3,TRBV7-6,CASSLDNSGNTIYF,TGTGCCAGCAGCTTAGACAACTCTGGAAACACCATATATTTT
TRBD2,.,TRBJ2-2,TRBV6-5,CASSYSTSGGANTGVLFF,TGTGCCAGCAGTTACTCGACTAGCGGGGGCGCGAACACCGGGGTGCTGTTTTTT
TRBD1,.,TRBJ1-5,TRBV2,CASSVDRANQPQHF,TGTGCCAGCAGTGTAGACAGGGCTAATCAGCCCCAGCATTTT
TRBD1,.,TRBJ2-5,TRBV20-1,CSAKRTGRVVRETQYF,TGCAGTGCGAAAAGGACAGGTCGGGTAGTCAGAGAGACCCAGTACTTC
.,few,TRBJ2-3,TRBV5-6,CASSWGLKSGTQYF,TGTGCCAGCAGCTGGGGGCTGAAGAGTGGTACGCAGTATTTT
TRBD1,.,TRBJ1-2,TRBV14,CASSQDRTGVVGYTF,TGTGCCAGCAGCCAAGATCGGACAGGGGTGGTCGGCTACACCTTC
.,.,TRBJ1-1,TRBV7-2,CAISLNGAGTEAVF,TGTGCCATCAGCTTAAACGGGGCCGGCACTGAAGCTGTCTTT
.,.,TRBJ2-1,TRBV27,CASSHHPTGNEQFF,TGTGCCAGCAGTCACCACCCGACGGGCAATGAGCAGTTCTTC
.,few,TRBJ2-5,TRBV7-9,CASSLFGRETQYF,TGTGCCAGCAGCTTATTTGGGCGGGAGACCCAGTACTTC
.,few,TRBJ1-4,TRBV28,CASSLGSPSVQGFFEKLFF,TGTGCCAGCAGTTTAGGGTCCCCCTCAGTCCAGGGGTTTTTTGAAAAACTGTTTTTT
TRBD1,.,TRBJ1-5,TRBV6-6,CASKRTGGNQPQHF,TGTGCCAGTAAGCGGACAGGGGGTAATCAGCCCCAGCATTTT
.,many,TRBJ1-1,TRBV7-2,CASSLVGQSNTEAFF,TGTGCCAGCAGCTTAGTAGGTCAGTCGAACACTGAAGCTTTCTTT
.,.,TRBJ1-2,TRBV27,CASSPTPTGVYGYTF,TGTGCCAGCAGTCCAACCCCGACAGGAGTCTATGGCTACACCTTC
.,.,TRBJ2-3,TRBV19,CASSSERGTDTQYF,TGTGCCAGTAGTTCAGAACGGGGCACAGATACGCAGTATTTT
.,many,TRBJ2-5,TRBV4-1,CASSQADRKQETQYF,TGCGCCAGCAGCCAAGCAGACAGAAAACAAGAGACCCAGTACTTC
.,many,TRBJ2-7,TRBV28,CASSSPQGKSYEQYF,TGTGCCAGCAGCTCGCCCCAGGGAAAGTCCTACGAGCAGTACTTC
.,many,TRBJ2-1,TRBV7-2,CASSLRLPPYNEQFF,TGTGCCAGCAGCCTCCGACTACCCCCCTACAATGAGCAGTTCTTC
TRBD1,.,TRBJ1-2,TRBV5-1,CASSWDGTGDGYTF,TGCGCCAGCAGCTGGGACGGGACAGGGGATGGCTACACCTTC
.,.,TRBJ1-2,TRBV29-1,CSVDSVPGARGYTF,TGCAGCGTTGATTCTGTACCGGGAGCCCGGGGCTACACCTTC
.,.,TRBJ1-2,TRBV3-1,CASSQDRRDRYGYTF,TGTGCCAGCAGCCAAGATAGGCGGGACCGGTATGGCTACACCTTC
.,.,TRBJ1-5,TRBV6-2/TRBV6-3,CAASPQGHNQPQHF,TGTGCCGCCTCTCCTCAGGGGCACAATCAGCCCCAGCATTTT